Listed below are T cell receptor beta chains from one sample, sequenced in a study of cytomegalovirus exposure and HLA in healthy donors. Produced via immunoSEQ multiplex PCR; TCRdb's table is partial and in-frame only. The sample yields around 240,000 clones, over 80% seen once. Sequencing was carried out using PBMCs. These receptor sequences come from a woman between 40 and 50 years old in good health and CMV-seropositive. The CDR3 runs from the conserved cysteine through the conserved F or W. A D gene is named only where the DNA matches it firmly. Not every row has a clone size; where given, it reads once, few, many or a size class.

CDR3,DNA,D,V,size,J
CASSRLDSLAKNIQYF,TGTGCCAGCAGTCGCCTGGACAGCTTAGCCAAAAACATTCAGTACTTC,-,TRBV27,once,TRBJ2-4
CATFHLTQAGNTIYF,TGTGCCACCTTTCACCTGACCCAGGCTGGAAACACCATATATTTT,-,TRBV10-3,-,TRBJ1-3
CASSLAGSNQPQHF,TGTGCCAGCAGTTTAGCGGGTAGCAATCAGCCCCAGCATTTT,-,TRBV27,few,TRBJ1-5
CASSGSINTGELFF,TGTGCCAGCAGTGGAAGCATCAACACCGGGGAGCTGTTTTTT,-,TRBV6-4,-,TRBJ2-2
CASSLTGMAGASHEQYF,TGTGCCAGCAGCTTAACGGGAATGGCAGGGGCTTCCCACGAGCAGTACTTC,-,TRBV7-3,-,TRBJ2-7
CASSWTGQSYEQYF,TGTGCCAGCAGCTGGACGGGACAGTCCTACGAGCAGTACTTC,TRBD1,TRBV11-3,-,TRBJ2-7
CASSTRTGDREKLFF,TGTGCCAGTAGTACCAGGACAGGGGATCGGGAAAAACTGTTTTTT,TRBD1,TRBV19,-,TRBJ1-4
CAYGTVRTDGYTF,TGTGCCTATGGGACAGTCAGGACTGATGGCTACACCTTC,TRBD1,TRBV30,few,TRBJ1-2
CASSLAGGAYEQYF,TGTGCCAGCAGCTTAGCGGGAGGAGCCTACGAGCAGTACTTC,-,TRBV7-8,-,TRBJ2-7
CASSPQGGGSYNEQFF,TGTGCCAGCAGCCCACAGGGCGGCGGCTCCTACAATGAGCAGTTCTTC,-,TRBV7-2,few,TRBJ2-1
CASGLGNNEQFF,TGTGCCTCTGGACTGGGGAACAATGAGCAGTTCTTC,-,TRBV5-4,-,TRBJ2-1